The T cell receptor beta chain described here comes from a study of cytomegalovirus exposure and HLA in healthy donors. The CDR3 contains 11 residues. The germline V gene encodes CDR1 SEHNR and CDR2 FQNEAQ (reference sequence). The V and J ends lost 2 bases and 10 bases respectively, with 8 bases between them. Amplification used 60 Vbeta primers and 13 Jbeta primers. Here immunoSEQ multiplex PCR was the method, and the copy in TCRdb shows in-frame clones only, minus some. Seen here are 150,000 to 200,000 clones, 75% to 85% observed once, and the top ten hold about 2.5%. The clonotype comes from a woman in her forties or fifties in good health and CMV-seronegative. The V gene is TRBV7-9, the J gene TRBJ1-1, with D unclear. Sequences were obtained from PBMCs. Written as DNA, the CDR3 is TGTGCCAGCAGCTTATCGAGTAGAGCTTTCTTT. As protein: CASSLSSRAFF.